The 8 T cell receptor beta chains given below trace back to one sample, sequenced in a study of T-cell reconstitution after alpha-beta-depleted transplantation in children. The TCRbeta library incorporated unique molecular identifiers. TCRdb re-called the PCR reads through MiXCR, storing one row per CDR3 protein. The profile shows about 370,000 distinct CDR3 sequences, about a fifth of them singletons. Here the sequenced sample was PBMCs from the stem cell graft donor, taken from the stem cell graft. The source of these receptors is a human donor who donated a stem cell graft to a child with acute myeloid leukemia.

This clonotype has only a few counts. The CDR3 DNA reads as TGTGCCAGCAGTCCTACAGGGCCGGGGGCTTTCTTT. This sequence encodes CASSPTGPGAFF. V is TRBV12-3 or TRBV12-4 and J is TRBJ1-1; tentatively, D is TRBD1 (6 bases). V was trimmed by 5 bases and J by 11 bases, leaving 15 bases between them. The CDR3 has 12 residues.

In DNA form, the CDR3 reads TGCAGCGTGGAGGGGGGACTCGGGGCCGAGCAGTACTTC. Protein: CSVEGGLGAEQYF. This chain uses TRBV29-1 with TRBJ2-7; either TRBD1 or TRBD2 may supply D (6 bases each). Germline CDR1 is SQVTM and CDR2 is ANQGSEA. The V end was cut by 6 bases, the J end by 6 bases, with 18 bases between. The CDR3 spans 13 residues.

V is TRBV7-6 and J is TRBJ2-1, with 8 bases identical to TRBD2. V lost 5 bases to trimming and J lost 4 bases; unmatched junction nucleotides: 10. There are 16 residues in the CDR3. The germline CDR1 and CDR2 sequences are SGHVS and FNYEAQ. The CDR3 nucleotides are TGTGCCAGCAGCCTCCTCGTAGCGGGACCGTACAATGAGCAGTTCTTC. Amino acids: CASSLLVAGPYNEQFF.

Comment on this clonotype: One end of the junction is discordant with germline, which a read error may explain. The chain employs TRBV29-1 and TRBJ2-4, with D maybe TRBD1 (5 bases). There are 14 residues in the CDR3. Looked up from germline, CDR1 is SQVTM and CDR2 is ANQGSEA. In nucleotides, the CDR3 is TGCAGCTTTGAAGTACAGGCCGCCAAAAACATTCAGTACTTC. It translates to CSFEVQAAKNIQYF.

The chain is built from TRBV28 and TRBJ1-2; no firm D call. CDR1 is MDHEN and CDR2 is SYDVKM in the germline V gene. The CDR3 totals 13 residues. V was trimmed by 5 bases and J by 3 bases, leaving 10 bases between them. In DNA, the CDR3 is TGTGCCAGCAGTCTCCACCGGGACTATGGCTACACCTTC. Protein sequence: CASSLHRDYGYTF.

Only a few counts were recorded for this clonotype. CDR3 coding DNA: TGCAGCGTTGAGTCATTTAGGAGGGGTCTAGCTGGTTACAATGAGCAGTTCTTC. It specifies CSVESFRRGLAGYNEQFF. The chain employs TRBV29-1 and TRBJ2-1; weak D call: TRBD2 (6 bases). CDR1 and CDR2 (germline): SQVTM, ANQGSEA. V lost 3 bases and J 4 bases, leaving 25 bases between the germline ends. The CDR3 runs to 18 residues.

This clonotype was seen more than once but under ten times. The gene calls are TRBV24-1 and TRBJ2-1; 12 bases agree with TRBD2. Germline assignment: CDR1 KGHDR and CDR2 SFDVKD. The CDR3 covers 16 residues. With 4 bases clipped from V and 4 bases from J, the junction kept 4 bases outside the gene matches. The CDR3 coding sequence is TGTGCCACCAGTGAAACGACTAGCGGGGGTTACAATGAGCAGTTCTTC. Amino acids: CATSETTSGGYNEQFF.

CDR3 amino acids: CASSWDWGDEQFF. For the CDR3, the DNA is TGCGCCAGCAGCTGGGACTGGGGCGATGAGCAGTTCTTC. The chain is built from TRBV5-1 and TRBJ2-1; maybe TRBD2 (6 bases). In germline, CDR1 is SGHRS, CDR2 YFSETQ. CDR3 length: 13 amino acids. The V end was cut by 3 bases, the J end by 8 bases, with 12 bases between.